This record looks at one TCR beta chain sequence and its context. The target of this receptor is not known. No base-level quality is on record; no much larger clone is a single base apart. At diagnosis, tumor, uninvolved tumor-adjacent lung and peripheral blood were collected and then preserved as a mix of FFPE and fresh-frozen material. For TCR repertoire profiling, the blood samples were analyzed as peripheral blood mononuclear cells. Compared with germline, V lacks 6 bases and J lacks 3 bases; bases without a gene match: 12. There are 17 amino acids in the CDR3, from cysteine to phenylalanine inclusive. CDR3 DNA only is kept here, 51 bases in frame from base 1. Based on the germline V gene, the CDR1 and CDR2 sequences are MDHEN and SYDVKM. The immunoSEQ Assay was used to sequence TCR beta CDR3 regions from DNA. In the source study's methods: To compute T cell density, TCR beta template counts were normalized to usable DNA, which was estimated by amplifying housekeeping genes. Richness was estimated with the preseqR package, extrapolating to 400,000 templates for PBMC samples and 120,000 templates for tissue samples. Clonality was defined by subtracting Pielou's evenness from one. Differential abundance testing on productive amino-acid clonotypes, with a minimum total count of 5 and an alpha of 0.1, was used to identify tissue-enriched TCRs. Repertoire overlap between compartments was quantified with the Jaccard Index and Morisita Overlap Index. GLIPH grouped TCR beta CDR3s together with public tetramer-defined viral CDR3s, and a viral motif had to include at least three viral sequences and also show V-gene enrichment. Drawn from immuneACCESS, this table holds only the in-frame rearrangements with V and J called that TCRdb kept. Clones are partly lost; checked studies trace under half to an unresolved V gene and leave the rest unexplained. V and J calls and clone size come straight from that table; D and trimming were deduced from the DNA. For this sample there are 55,000 or so clones; roughly 75% appear just once. 4.5% to 5.5% of the sample goes to the ten largest clones.

The data are from a study of T cells in localized non-small cell lung cancer (TCRdb year 2020). For the study in its entirety: T cell repertoires of about 240 early-stage NSCLC patients were analyzed, with tumors being compared against uninvolved tumor-adjacent lungs. The cohort consisted of 236 treatment-naive NSCLC patients whose localized lung tumors had been resected. Of the NSCLC patients, about 130 were male and about a hundred were female, and the mean age was approximately 64 years.

General conclusions and limits of the study: A median of approximately 53 of the top 100 tumor clones turned up in the paired uninvolved adjacent lung, and 28 of those clones also ranked among the top 100 of that same adjacent lung. Higher blood T cell density associated with longer overall survival, while higher adjacent-lung clonality associated with shorter survival. Because multi-region tumor sequencing was not performed, intratumor heterogeneity could not be ruled out. Because the study design was exploratory, TCR variables were selected using unadjusted p-values without false-discovery rate correction. The highest T cell clonality was observed in uninvolved tumor-adjacent lung, where clonality exceeded that of tumor, suggesting that antigenic responses were more focused in uninvolved tumor-adjacent lung.

Recombination linked TRBV28 to TRBJ1-3, with 9 bases matching TRBD1. The sequencing here drew on PBMCs, taken before any cancer treatment. The sequence was obtained from a woman aged 35 to 69 with stage II lung adenocarcinoma. The DNA reads as follows: TGTGCCAGCAGGGGTCGGTTGACAGGGGGAGGTGGAAACACCATATATTTT. This translates into CASRGRLTGGGGNTIYF.